These 29 T cell receptor beta chains came from one sample sequenced in a study of tumor-infiltrating lymphocytes in primary liver carcinoma. The tissue used was unsorted bulk material of 20-30 mg. RNA and DNA were co-extracted from it with the AllPrep DNA/RNA mini kit. TCR beta cDNA was prepared out of about 530 ng total RNA by means of a constant-region primer. The TCR beta library was amplified through three nested multiplex PCR rounds in a modified ARM-PCR procedure. A C-beta reverse primer was combined with TRBV1-TRBV30 forward primers in the first two PCR rounds, and each round had approximately 9 cycles. In TCRdb, the multiplex PCR reads were re-called with MiXCR into one record per CDR3 protein. Here the sample spans some 110,000 distinct CDR3 sequences, about four fifths being singletons. The sequenced material came from liver tumor tissue from sampling region 3. Described subset: tumor region T3, left-lateral pole. These receptors came from a man aged 40-55 years with primary liver carcinoma and hepatitis B virus infection.

This clonotype was seen at least ten times. This chain joins TRBV6-5 and TRBJ2-7; unclear D gene. The germline V gene has CDR1 MNHEY and CDR2 SVGAGI. Between the trimmed V and J ends, which lost 5 bases and 5 bases, there was a span of 13 bases. The CDR3 totals 13 residues. In DNA form, the CDR3 reads TGTGCCAGCAGTCCCCAGTCCGACGACGAGCAGTACTTC. It specifies CASSPQSDDEQYF.

In its sample, this clonotype was seen once. The CDR3 carries no conserved terminal phenylalanine or tryptophan, so it likely arises from a read error. V gene TRBV6-6 combines with J gene TRBJ2-2, with 11 bases that match TRBD1. Looked up from germline, CDR1 is MNHNY and CDR2 is SVGAGI (reference sequence). This CDR3 spans 16 amino acids. The CDR3 reads CDSSLPGQGGTGELFL. CDR3 sequence (DNA): TGTGACAGCAGTTTGCCGGGACAGGGGGGAACCGGGGAGCTGTTTTTA.

This clonotype was counted at least ten times. J is TRBJ2-1 and V is TRBV5-1, with 10 bases lining up with TRBD1. This CDR3 has 15 amino acids. V was pared by 3 bases and J by 6 bases, with 6 bases of the junction left unmatched. CDR1 is SGHRS, CDR2 YFSETQ, per germline. The CDR3 reads CASSWTGGPANEQFF. CDR3 bases: TGCGCCAGCAGCTGGACAGGGGGACCTGCCAATGAGCAGTTCTTC.

On this clonotype: Without the conserved terminal phenylalanine or tryptophan, this CDR3 likely stems from a read error. This chain links TRBV4-2 with TRBJ2-5, with D perhaps TRBD2 (6 bases). CDR1 LGHNA and CDR2 YNFKEQ come from the germline V gene. This CDR3 spans 16 amino acids. Trimming shortened V by 5 bases and J by 3 bases, and 19 bases separated the two germline ends. The CDR3 is CASSAGGSTVKETQYY. The CDR3 nucleotides read TGTGCCAGCAGCGCTGGAGGGAGTACGGTGAAAGAGACCCAGTACTAC.

The sample holds one count of this clonotype. This chain joins TRBV29-1 and TRBJ2-1; 7 bases agree with TRBD1. The CDR3 is made up of 12 amino acids. Germline CDR1 is SQVTM and CDR2 is ANQGSEA. For the CDR3, the DNA is TGCAGTGTACTGACAGGGTCCAATGAGCAGTTCTTC. It is translated as CSVLTGSNEQFF.

In its sample, this clonotype was seen many times. This sequence joins TRBV5-1 and TRBJ1-1, with 8 positions matching TRBD1. Germline V gives CDR1 SGHRS, CDR2 YFSETQ. This CDR3 region has 13 residues. V trimming: 5 bases; J trimming: 6 bases; junction bases outside the gene matches: 6. Written as DNA, the CDR3 is TGCGCCAGCAGTCGACAGGGGAGCGCTGAAGCTTTCTTT. Its protein is CASSRQGSAEAFF.

Many counts were recorded for this clonotype. J is TRBJ2-1 and V is TRBV12-5, with D uncertain. The germline V and J ends were trimmed by 0 bases and 4 bases, with 22 bases remaining between them. CDR3 length equals 19 residues. Per germline, CDR1 LGHNT and CDR2 FRNRAP. For the CDR3, the DNA is TGTGCTAGTGGTTTGGTACTGGGTTTGACCGTGGACCCATACAATGAGCAGTTCTTC. This codes for CASGLVLGLTVDPYNEQFF.

As for this clonotype: The CDR3 does not end in the conserved phenylalanine or tryptophan, so this is likely a read error. The V call is TRBV10-3, the J call TRBJ1-1, with 7 bases lining up with TRBD1. CDR1 is ENHRY, CDR2 SYGVKD, per germline. The CDR3 spans 14 residues. This CDR3 is CAFSRQGLNTEAFS. The DNA of the CDR3 is TGTGCCTTCAGCAGACAGGGTCTGAACACTGAAGCTTTCTCC.

With regard to this clonotype: The junction does not match germline at one end; this may be a read error. The chain is built from TRBV5-5 and TRBJ2-1; D is unclear. Germline V gene lookup returns CDR1 SGHKS and CDR2 YYEKEE (reference sequence). The CDR3 totals 15 residues. The CDR3 DNA sequence: TGTGCCAGCAGCTTGGGTCTAGGTATGGTCAATGAGCAGTTATTC. It translates to CASSLGLGMVNEQLF. The full variable domain, in which reference TRBV5-5 and TRBJ2-1 provide the parts outside the CDR3, is DAGVTQSPTHLIKTRGQQVTLRCSPISGHKSVSWYQQVLGQGPQFIFQYYEKEERGRGNFPDRFSARQFPNYSSELNVNALLLGDSALYLCASSLGLGMVNEQLFGPGTRLTVL.

Comment on this clonotype: A clone one base away is much larger, so this may be a read error. This sequence joins TRBV24-1 and TRBJ1-2; the D is unclear. Germline V gives CDR1 KGHDR, CDR2 SFDVKD. CDR3 length: 13 amino acids. The DNA of the CDR3 is TGTGCCACCAGTGTTGGGCAGGACTATAGCTACACCTTC. As protein: CATSVGQDYSYTF.

Regarding this clonotype: The junction shows a germline mismatch at one end, possibly a read error. The chain uses TRBV4-1 and TRBJ2-1; D not certain. Germline CDR1 and CDR2: MGHRA and YSYEKL. CDR3 length equals 10 residues. CDR3 sequence: CATSVVQQFF. The CDR3 coding sequence is TGCGCCACCAGCGTGGTACAGCAGTTCTTC.

As regards this clonotype: Possible read error: a much larger clone is one base away. The CDR3 DNA reads as TGTGCCAGCAGCTCACAGGGGGCGCAGACCAAAAACATTCAGTACTTC. It is translated as CASSSQGAQTKNIQYF. The chain is built from TRBV7-9 and TRBJ2-4; 9 bases agree with TRBD1. This CDR3 has 16 residues. Trimming took 4 bases from V and 2 from J; bases not matched to a gene: 6. Looked up from germline, CDR1 is SEHNR and CDR2 is FQNEAQ (reference sequence).

A note on this clonotype: Germline and junction disagree at one end, which may indicate a read error. The CDR3 sequence: CSGVTGNSTGEQFF. The CDR3 bases are TGCAGCGGTGTGACAGGCAATAGCACCGGGGAGCAGTTTTTT. The chain couples TRBV29-1 to TRBJ2-2, with a weak D call TRBD1 (6 bases). CDR1 SQVTM and CDR2 ANQGSEA come from the germline V gene. The CDR3 is made up of 14 amino acids.

This clonotype was seen just once. V usage is TRBV4-2 and J usage is TRBJ1-5; possible D gene TRBD2, 7 bases. The J call may not be correct, given that the DNA end is closer to TRBJ2-3. The CDR3 loop spans 16 amino acids. The germline gives CDR1 LGHNA, CDR2 YNFKEQ. The CDR3: CASSKAAGAGNQPQYF. In nucleotides, the CDR3 is TGTGCCAGCAGCAAGGCGGCGGGGGCAGGCAATCAGCCCCAGTATTTT.

A remark on this clonotype: A read error is likely, as this CDR3 ends without the conserved phenylalanine or tryptophan. The V call is TRBV12-3 or TRBV12-4, the J call TRBJ1-2; tentatively, D is TRBD1 (6 bases). This CDR3 contains 14 residues. The CDR3 coding sequence is TGTGATAGCAACTTAGGGGGGCGCCAGGATGGCTACACCGTC. Translation gives CDSNLGGRQDGYTV.

Concerning this clonotype: No conserved phenylalanine or tryptophan is present at the end of the CDR3, so a read error is the likely explanation. The chain is built from TRBV28 and TRBJ2-4, with no clear D. The CDR3 sequence is 15 residues long. Germline V gives CDR1 MDHEN, CDR2 SYDVKM. CDR3 loop: CVSSPPGLTRNIQYL. Here the CDR3 DNA reads TGTGTCAGCAGCCCTCCCGGGTTGACCAGAAACATTCAGTACTTA.

This clonotype was recorded once. This chain uses TRBV6-5 with TRBJ2-7; the match to TRBD2 covers 12 bases. V trimming: 6 bases; J trimming: 7 bases; junction bases outside the gene matches: 10. There are 15 residues in the CDR3. Germline CDR1 reads MNHEY; CDR2 reads SVGAGI. CDR3 sequence (DNA): TGTGCCAGCAGGCAGACTAGCGGGAGATCTTGTGAGCAGTACTTC. The encoded protein is CASRQTSGRSCEQYF.

Concerning this clonotype: The junction shows a germline mismatch at one end, possibly a read error. J is TRBJ1-5 and V is TRBV10-3, with D unclear. CDR1 and CDR2 (germline): ENHRY, SYGVKD. This CDR3 is 13 amino acids long. DNA for the CDR3: TGTGTCATCAGTGATTCAGAGAAACAGCCCCAGCATTTT. Amino acids: CVISDSEKQPQHF.

On this clonotype itself: The junction and the germline gene differ at one end; a read error may be behind it. V and J are TRBV5-1 and TRBJ2-2; possibly TRBD1 for D (6 bases). Germline loops: CDR1 SGHRS, CDR2 YFSETQ. This CDR3 is built from 15 residues. CDR3 DNA sequence: TGCGCCAGCAGCTTGAGTCCCTCGAACGCAGGGGAGATGTTTTTT. This gives the protein CASSLSPSNAGEMFF.

Details on this clonotype: One end of the junction fails to match germline, which may point to a read error. The V call is TRBV7-9, the J call TRBJ2-7; either TRBD1 or TRBD2 may supply D (5 bases each). The CDR3 runs to 14 residues. Germline CDR1 reads SEHNR; CDR2 reads FQNEAQ (reference sequence). CDR3 protein: CACSPRERACEQYF. CDR3 bases: TGTGCCTGCAGCCCCAGGGAGAGGGCCTGCGAACAGTACTTC.

As concerns this clonotype: At one of its ends the junction is not consistent with the germline gene, which may arise from a read error. The V and J genes are TRBV6-5 and TRBJ2-5, with 10 bases matching TRBD1. CDR1 MNHEY and CDR2 SVGAGI come from the germline V gene. This CDR3 has 15 residues. The chain's CDR3 is CGSSGTGAGEETQYF. As DNA, the CDR3 is TGTGGCAGCAGTGGGACAGGGGCAGGTGAAGAGACCCAGTACTTC.

As to this clonotype: The junction shows a germline mismatch at one end, possibly a read error. The gene calls are TRBV6-5 and TRBJ1-2, with TRBD1 as a possible D gene (5 bases). This CDR3 contains 13 residues. CDR1 and CDR2 (germline): MNHEY, SVGAGI. The CDR3 DNA is TGTGCCAGCTGTTATGGGGCCGACTATGACTACACCTTC. Its protein is CASCYGADYDYTF.

A word on this clonotype: At one end the junction does not follow the germline gene, possibly because of a read error. The chain joins TRBV6-6 to TRBJ2-7, with TRBD1 matching 7 bases. The CDR3 consists of 19 residues. Germline loops: CDR1 MNHNY, CDR2 SVGAGI (reference sequence). Here the CDR3 reads CASSKLDRARVQSRYEQYF. The CDR3 DNA reads TGTGCCAGCAGTAAACTCGACAGGGCTAGGGTCCAGAGCCGCTACGAACAGTACTTC.

The rearrangement uses TRBV5-4 and TRBJ2-1; the match to TRBD2 covers 12 bases. This CDR3 contains 17 residues. V gave up 0 bases and J gave up 9 bases; unmatched junction bases: 10. The germline CDR1 and CDR2 sequences are SGHNT and YYREEE (reference sequence). The CDR3 loop reads CASSLGTSGMVYAEQFF. DNA for the CDR3: TGTGCCAGCAGCTTGGGGACTAGCGGGATGGTCTACGCTGAGCAGTTCTTC.

This clonotype was detected ten times or more. The chain uses TRBV12-3 or TRBV12-4 and TRBJ1-5, with D perhaps matching TRBD1 (5 bases). The CDR3 is made up of 15 amino acids. V shed 0 bases and J shed 1 base, with 7 bases lying between them. The CDR3 spells CASSLAGGSNQPQHF. Written as DNA, the CDR3 is TGTGCCAGCAGTTTAGCGGGGGGGAGCAATCAGCCCCAGCATTTT.

With respect to this clonotype: The junction does not match germline at one end; this may be a read error. The gene calls are TRBV12-3 or TRBV12-4 and TRBJ1-1; 8 bases align to TRBD1. This CDR3 has 13 amino acids. The CDR3 spells CASGRQGYTETFF. The DNA of the CDR3 is TGTGCCAGCGGGAGACAGGGGTACACTGAAACTTTCTTT.

As concerns this clonotype: A clone one base away is much larger, so this may be a read error. The V gene is TRBV11-3, the J gene TRBJ1-5; D is possibly TRBD1 or TRBD2 (5 bases each). Near its end, the DNA agrees better with TRBJ2-3, so the J call may be wrong. This CDR3 is built from 15 residues. Germline CDR1 and CDR2: SGHNT and YENEEA. CDR3 DNA sequence: TGTGCCAGCGGCTTAGATCTGGGGGTGGCTCAGCTCCAGTATTTT. Residues: CASGLDLGVAQLQYF.

V gene TRBV11-2 combines with J gene TRBJ2-7; a possible D gene is TRBD2 (5 bases). The J call may be faulty, since TRBJ2-1 better matches the DNA end. This CDR3 contains 12 residues. Germline assignment: CDR1 SGHAT and CDR2 FQNNGV. CDR3 coding DNA: TGTGCCAACAGTCCCGGGGTCTACGAGCAGTTCTTC. This sequence encodes CANSPGVYEQFF.

This rearrangement joins TRBV12-3 or TRBV12-4 to TRBJ2-3; 8 positions match TRBD1. V lost 6 bases to trimming and J lost 6 bases; unmatched junction nucleotides: 8. The length of the CDR3 is 14 residues. The CDR3 bases are TGTGCCAGCAGGGAGGGGACAGGTTATGATACGCAGTATTTT. As protein: CASREGTGYDTQYF.